This is a list of T cell receptor beta chains from one sample in a study of T cells in narcolepsy. Clones were read by immunoSEQ multiplex PCR, and TCRdb kept only the in-frame ones, dropping some. The sample has around 42,000 clones; approximately 88% are singletons. Sequencing used CD45RA- memory CD4+ T cells from PBMCs. The source is a human donor with narcolepsy. The CDR3 runs from the conserved cysteine through the conserved F or W.

v_call: TRBV5-5
cdr3_aa: CASSLAKTQYGYTF

v_call: TRBV5-1
cdr3_aa: CASSLALQGLDGELFF

v_call: TRBV2
cdr3_aa: CASNLDRANYGYTF

v_call: TRBV14
cdr3_aa: CASSQDSPPLHF

v_call: TRBV7-8
cdr3_aa: CASSPRGNQETQYF

v_call: TRBV9
cdr3_aa: CASSVSSGLITDTQYF

v_call: TRBV6-1
cdr3_aa: CASSGQGAGNTEAFF

v_call: TRBV11-2
cdr3_aa: CASSSTQGTNQPQHF

v_call: TRBV12-5
cdr3_aa: CASGLVLFDRVRSTYNEQFF

v_call: TRBV7-3
cdr3_aa: CASSLNGGAGNTIYF

v_call: TRBV13
cdr3_aa: CASSLRTGDEKLFF

v_call: TRBV19
cdr3_aa: CASRPQGGAGEKLFF

v_call: TRBV28
cdr3_aa: CASSLISMSPAFF

v_call: TRBV25-1
cdr3_aa: CAKEGTYSYNEQFF

v_call: TRBV5-1
cdr3_aa: CASSLEANTGELFF